This T cell receptor beta chain was obtained from a study of cytomegalovirus exposure and HLA in healthy donors. Germline-derived CDR1 and CDR2 are SGHTA and FQGNSA. V was cut by 1 base and J by 4 bases, with 6 bases left in between. The CDR3 is 13 amino acids. For this clone: As yet, its antigen is unknown.

Primers: 60 Vbeta forward and 13 Jbeta reverse. Sequencing used immunoSEQ multiplex PCR; TCRdb keeps in-frame clones, though not all of them. The sample lists fewer than 120,000 clones; more than 70% were seen once. Regarding the study as a whole: In a later analysis, an Asian-associated ancestry cluster reportedly showed fewer N-insertions than the approximately 610-donor mean. Most CMV-associated TCR beta chains were later found to appear HLA-restricted. Altogether, 160 or so TCR beta chains were recorded as cytomegalovirus-associated.

This sequence was found in a woman aged 60-75 years in good health and CMV-seropositive. Sequencing used PBMCs. The genes are TRBV7-2 and TRBJ2-3; no definite D call. This CDR3 reads CASSLGPADTQYF. The CDR3 coding sequence is TGTGCCAGCAGCTTAGGTCCGGCAGATACGCAGTATTTT.